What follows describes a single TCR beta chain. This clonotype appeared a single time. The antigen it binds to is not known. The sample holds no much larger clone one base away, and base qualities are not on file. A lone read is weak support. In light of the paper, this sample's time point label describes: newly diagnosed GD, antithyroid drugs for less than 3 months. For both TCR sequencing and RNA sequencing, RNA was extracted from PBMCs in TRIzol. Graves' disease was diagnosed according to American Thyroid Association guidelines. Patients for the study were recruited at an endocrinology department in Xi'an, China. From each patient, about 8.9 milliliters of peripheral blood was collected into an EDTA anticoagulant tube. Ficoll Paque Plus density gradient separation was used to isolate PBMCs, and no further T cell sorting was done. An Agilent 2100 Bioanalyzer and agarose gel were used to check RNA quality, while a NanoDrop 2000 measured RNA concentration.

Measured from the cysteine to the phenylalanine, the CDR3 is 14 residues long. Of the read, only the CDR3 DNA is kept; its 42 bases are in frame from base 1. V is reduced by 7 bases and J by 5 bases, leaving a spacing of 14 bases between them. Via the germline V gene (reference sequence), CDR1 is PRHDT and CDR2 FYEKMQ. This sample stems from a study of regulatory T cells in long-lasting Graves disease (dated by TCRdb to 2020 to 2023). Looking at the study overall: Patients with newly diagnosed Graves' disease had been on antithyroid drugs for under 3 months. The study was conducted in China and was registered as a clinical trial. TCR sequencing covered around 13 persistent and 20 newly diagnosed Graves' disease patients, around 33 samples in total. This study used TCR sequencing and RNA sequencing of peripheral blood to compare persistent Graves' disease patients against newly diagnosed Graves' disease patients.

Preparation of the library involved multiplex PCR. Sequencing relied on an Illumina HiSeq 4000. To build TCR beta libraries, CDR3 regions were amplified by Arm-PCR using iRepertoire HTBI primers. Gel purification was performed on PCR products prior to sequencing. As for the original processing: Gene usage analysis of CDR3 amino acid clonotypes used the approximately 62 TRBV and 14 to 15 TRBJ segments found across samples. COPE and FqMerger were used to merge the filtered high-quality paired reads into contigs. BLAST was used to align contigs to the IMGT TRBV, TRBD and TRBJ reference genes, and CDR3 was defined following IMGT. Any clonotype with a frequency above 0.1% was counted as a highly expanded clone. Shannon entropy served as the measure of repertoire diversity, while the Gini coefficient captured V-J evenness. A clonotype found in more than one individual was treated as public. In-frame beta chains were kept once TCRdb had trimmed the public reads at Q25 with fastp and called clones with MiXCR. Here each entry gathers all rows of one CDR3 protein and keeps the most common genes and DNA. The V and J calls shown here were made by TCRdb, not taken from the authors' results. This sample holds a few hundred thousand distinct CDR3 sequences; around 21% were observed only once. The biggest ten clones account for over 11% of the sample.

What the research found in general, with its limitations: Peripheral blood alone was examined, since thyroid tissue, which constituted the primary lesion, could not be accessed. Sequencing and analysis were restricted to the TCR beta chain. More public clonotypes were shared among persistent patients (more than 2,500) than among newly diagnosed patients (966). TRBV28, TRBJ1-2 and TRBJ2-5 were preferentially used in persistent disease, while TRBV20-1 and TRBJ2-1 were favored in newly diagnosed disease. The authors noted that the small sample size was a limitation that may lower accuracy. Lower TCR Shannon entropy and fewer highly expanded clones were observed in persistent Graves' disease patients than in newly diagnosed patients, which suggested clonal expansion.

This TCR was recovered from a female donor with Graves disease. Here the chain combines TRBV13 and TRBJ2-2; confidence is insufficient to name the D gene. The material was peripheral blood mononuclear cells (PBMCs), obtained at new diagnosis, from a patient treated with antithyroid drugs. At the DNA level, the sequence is TGTGCCAGCACCACGCTTAGTTTTACCGGGGAGCTGTTTTTT. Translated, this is CASTTLSFTGELFF.